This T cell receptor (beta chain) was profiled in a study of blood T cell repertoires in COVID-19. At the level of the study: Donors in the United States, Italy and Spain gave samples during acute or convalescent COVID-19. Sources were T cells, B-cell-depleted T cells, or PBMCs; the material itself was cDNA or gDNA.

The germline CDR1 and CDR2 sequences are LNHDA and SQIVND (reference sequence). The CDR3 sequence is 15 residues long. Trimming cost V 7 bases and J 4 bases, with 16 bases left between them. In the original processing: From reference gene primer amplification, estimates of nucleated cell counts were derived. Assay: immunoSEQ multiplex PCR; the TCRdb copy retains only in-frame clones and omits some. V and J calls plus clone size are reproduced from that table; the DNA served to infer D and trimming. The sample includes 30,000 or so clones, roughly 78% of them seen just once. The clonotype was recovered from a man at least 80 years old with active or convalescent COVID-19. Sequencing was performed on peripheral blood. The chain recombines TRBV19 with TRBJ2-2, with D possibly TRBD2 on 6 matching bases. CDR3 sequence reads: CASNPGGRSTGELFF. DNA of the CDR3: TGTGCCAGTAATCCTGGGGGGAGAAGCACCGGGGAGCTGTTTTTT.